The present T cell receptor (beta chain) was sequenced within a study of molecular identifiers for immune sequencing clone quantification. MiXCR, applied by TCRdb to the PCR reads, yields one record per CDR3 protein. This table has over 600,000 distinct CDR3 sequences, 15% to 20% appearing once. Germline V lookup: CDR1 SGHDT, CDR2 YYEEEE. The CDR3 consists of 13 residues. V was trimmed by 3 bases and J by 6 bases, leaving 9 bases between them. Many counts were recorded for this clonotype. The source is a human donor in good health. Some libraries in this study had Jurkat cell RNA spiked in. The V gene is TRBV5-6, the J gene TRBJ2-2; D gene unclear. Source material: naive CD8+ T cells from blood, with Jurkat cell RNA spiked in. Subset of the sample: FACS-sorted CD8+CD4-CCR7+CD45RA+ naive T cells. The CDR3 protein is CASSSRASGELFF. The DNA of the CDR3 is TGTGCCAGCAGCTCAAGGGCGTCCGGGGAGCTGTTTTTT.